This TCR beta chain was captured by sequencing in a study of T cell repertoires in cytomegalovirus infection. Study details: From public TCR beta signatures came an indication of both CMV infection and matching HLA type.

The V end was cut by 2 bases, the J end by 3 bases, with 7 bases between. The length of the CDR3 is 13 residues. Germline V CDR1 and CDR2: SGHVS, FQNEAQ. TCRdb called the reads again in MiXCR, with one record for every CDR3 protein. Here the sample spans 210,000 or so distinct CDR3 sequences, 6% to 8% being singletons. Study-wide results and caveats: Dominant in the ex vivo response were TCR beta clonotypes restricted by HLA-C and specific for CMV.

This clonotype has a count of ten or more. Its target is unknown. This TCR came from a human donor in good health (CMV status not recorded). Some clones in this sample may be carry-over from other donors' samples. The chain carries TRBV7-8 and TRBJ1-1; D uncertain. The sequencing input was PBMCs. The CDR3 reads CASSLTTDTEAFF. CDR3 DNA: TGTGCCAGCAGCTTAACTACGGACACTGAAGCTTTCTTT.